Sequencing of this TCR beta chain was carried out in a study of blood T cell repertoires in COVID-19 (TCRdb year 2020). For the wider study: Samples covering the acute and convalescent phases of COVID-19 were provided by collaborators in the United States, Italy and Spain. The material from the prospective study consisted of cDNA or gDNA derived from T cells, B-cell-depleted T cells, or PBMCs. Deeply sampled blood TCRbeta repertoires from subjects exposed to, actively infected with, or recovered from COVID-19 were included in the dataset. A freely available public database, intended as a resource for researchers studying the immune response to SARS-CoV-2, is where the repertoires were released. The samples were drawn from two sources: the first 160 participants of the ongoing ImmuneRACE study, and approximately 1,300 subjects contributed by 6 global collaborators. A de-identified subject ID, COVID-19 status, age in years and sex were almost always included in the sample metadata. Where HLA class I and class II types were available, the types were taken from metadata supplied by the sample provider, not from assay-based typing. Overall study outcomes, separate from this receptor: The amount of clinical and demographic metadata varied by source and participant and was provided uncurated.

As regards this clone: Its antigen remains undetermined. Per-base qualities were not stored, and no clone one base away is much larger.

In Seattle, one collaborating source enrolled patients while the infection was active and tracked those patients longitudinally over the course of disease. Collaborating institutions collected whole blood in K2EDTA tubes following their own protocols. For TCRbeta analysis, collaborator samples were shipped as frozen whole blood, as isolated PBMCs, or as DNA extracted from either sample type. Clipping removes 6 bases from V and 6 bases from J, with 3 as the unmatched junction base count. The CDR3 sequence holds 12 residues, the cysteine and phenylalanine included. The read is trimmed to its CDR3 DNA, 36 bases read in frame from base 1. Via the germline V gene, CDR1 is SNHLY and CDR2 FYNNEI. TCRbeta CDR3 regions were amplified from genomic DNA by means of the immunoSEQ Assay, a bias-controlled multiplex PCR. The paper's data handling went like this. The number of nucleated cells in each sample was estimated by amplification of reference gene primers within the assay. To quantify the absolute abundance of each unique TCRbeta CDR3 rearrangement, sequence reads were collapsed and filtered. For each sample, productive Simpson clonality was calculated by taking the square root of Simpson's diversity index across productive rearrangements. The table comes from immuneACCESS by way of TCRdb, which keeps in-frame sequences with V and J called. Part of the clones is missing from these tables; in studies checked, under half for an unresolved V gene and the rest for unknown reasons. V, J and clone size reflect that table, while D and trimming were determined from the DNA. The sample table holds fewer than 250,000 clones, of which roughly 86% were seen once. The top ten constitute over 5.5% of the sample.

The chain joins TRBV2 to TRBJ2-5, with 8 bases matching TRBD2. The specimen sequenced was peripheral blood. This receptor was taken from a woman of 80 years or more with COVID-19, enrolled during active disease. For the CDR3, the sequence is CASSLAGKTQYF. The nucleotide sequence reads TGTGCCAGCAGCCTAGCGGGCAAGACCCAGTACTTC. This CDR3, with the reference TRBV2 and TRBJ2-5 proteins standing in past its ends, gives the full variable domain EPEVTQTPSHQVTQMGQEVILRCVPISNHLYFYWYRQILGQKVEFLVSFYNNEISEKSEIFDDQFSVERPDGSNFTLKIRSTKLEDSAMYFCASSLAGKTQYFGPGTRLLVL.